The sequence of this TCR beta chain was determined in a study of shared clonotypes between healthy human individuals. In the study overall: In total, the donors were a couple of women and a few men aged 18 to 49.

V was pared by 8 bases and J by 2 bases, with 16 bases between. This CDR3 has 14 amino acids. Germline CDR1 SNHLY, CDR2 FYNNEI. The study's findings and limits: Among donors, sharing of clonotypes was expected to be affected by sequencing depth. Non-shared clonotypes showed lower generation probabilities than clonotypes common to all four donors.

Researchers divided each subset's genomic DNA evenly across several immunoSEQ plates. The method was immunoSEQ multiplex PCR; TCRdb's version includes in-frame clones alone and lacks a portion of them. The table lists hundreds of thousands of clones, more than 60% of them singletons. Notes on this clone: What it recognizes is unknown.

The rearrangement joins TRBV2 to TRBJ2-7; a possible D gene is TRBD2 (5 bases). The TCR comes from a man aged 25 to 40 in good health. The sequenced sample was memory CD4+ T cells sorted from blood. Regarding subset: CD45RA-negative fraction. The CDR3 spells CASQISGTPYEQYF. The CDR3, as DNA: TGTGCCAGCCAAATCAGCGGAACCCCCTACGAGCAGTACTTC.